The rows below give T cell receptor beta chains drawn from one sample of a study of cytomegalovirus exposure and HLA in healthy donors. TCRdb's copy holds only in-frame clones and misses some; the assay was immunoSEQ multiplex PCR. There are about 180,000 clones in the sample; more than 60% occur only once, and 1.4% lies in the top ten. The sample comprised PBMCs. The receptors were gathered from a man between 18 and 29 years old in good health and CMV-seronegative. Each CDR3 is given with its conserved first and last residue. D genes are given only for firm matches. Rows give clone size only sometimes, using once, few, many, or a class for an expanded clone.

TRBD2 TRBJ2-5 16 TRBV4-1 once TGCGCCAGCAGCCAAGCTACTAGCGGATTTGGAGAGACCCAGTACTTC CASSQATSGFGETQYF
TRBD1 TRBJ1-1 14 TRBV6-6 once TGTGCCAGCAGTTCGGGACAGGGAGGAACTGAAGCTTTCTTT CASSSGQGGTEAFF
TRBD2 TRBJ2-3 15 TRBV5-1 few TGCGCCAGCAGCTCTCGTGGGGCTAGCGGAGTAACGCAGTATTTT CASSSRGASGVTQYF
. TRBJ1-5 15 TRBV5-1 . TGCGCCAGCAGCTTGGACGGGACATACCTTCGGCCCCAGCATTTT CASSLDGTYLRPQHF
TRBD1 TRBJ1-1 14 TRBV19 . TGTGCCAGTACCCGAGGGGGCTCGAACACTGAAGCTTTCTTT CASTRGGSNTEAFF
. TRBJ2-6 18 TRBV11-1 . TGTGCCAGCAGCGTTAGAAGGCGGGTAGCCTCTGGGGCCAACGTCCTGACTTTC CASSVRRRVASGANVLTF
TRBD1 TRBJ1-5 16 TRBV7-8 few TGTGCCGTCGGCCCCCCTGACAGGGGCCGCAATCAGCCCCAGCATTTT CAVGPPDRGRNQPQHF
TRBD1 TRBJ2-1 16 TRBV7-9 . TGTGCCAGCAGCTTAACTGACAGGGGGACCTACAATGAGCAGTTCTTC CASSLTDRGTYNEQFF
TRBD1 TRBJ1-2 14 TRBV7-2 once TGTGCCAGCAGCTTGTCCCGGGACAGTAATGGCTACACCTTC CASSLSRDSNGYTF
. TRBJ2-2 12 TRBV27 . TGTGCCAGCACGGCGGGCGGCGGGGAGCTGTTTTTT CASTAGGGELFF
TRBD1 TRBJ2-5 14 TRBV5-1 once TGCGCCAGCAGCTTGGGGACAGGCCAAGAGACCCAGTACTTC CASSLGTGQETQYF